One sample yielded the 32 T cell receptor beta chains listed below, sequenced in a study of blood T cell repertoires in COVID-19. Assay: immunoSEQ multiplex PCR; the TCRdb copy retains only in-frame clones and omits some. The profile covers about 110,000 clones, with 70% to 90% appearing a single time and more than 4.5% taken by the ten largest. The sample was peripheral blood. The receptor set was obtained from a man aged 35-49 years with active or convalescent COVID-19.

The CDR3 loop reads CASSQDKERFKEQYF. CDR3 sequence (DNA): TGCGCCAGCAGCCAAGATAAAGAGCGTTTTAAGGAGCAGTACTTC. V is TRBV4-1 and J is TRBJ2-7; D not resolved. Per germline, CDR1 MGHRA and CDR2 YSYEKL. The ends were cut back, 0 bases at V and 7 bases at J, with 16 bases in the middle. This CDR3 is 15 amino acids long.

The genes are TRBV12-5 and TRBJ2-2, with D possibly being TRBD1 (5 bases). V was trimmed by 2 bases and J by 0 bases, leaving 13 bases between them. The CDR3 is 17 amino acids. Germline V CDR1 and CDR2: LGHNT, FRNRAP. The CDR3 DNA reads TGTGCTAGTGGTTTGCGGCAGGGTTCTACGAACACCGGGGAGCTGTTTTTT. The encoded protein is CASGLRQGSTNTGELFF.

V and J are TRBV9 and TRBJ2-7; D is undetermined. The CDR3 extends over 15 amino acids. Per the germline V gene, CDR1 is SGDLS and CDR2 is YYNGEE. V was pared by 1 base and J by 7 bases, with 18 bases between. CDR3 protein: CASSVTAGTLREQYF. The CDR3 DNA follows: TGTGCCAGCAGCGTAACAGCCGGTACCCTTCGGGAGCAGTACTTC. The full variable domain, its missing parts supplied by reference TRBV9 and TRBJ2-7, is DSGVTQTPKHLITATGQRVTLRCSPRSGDLSVYWYQQSLDQGLQFLIQYYNGEERAKGNILERFSAQQFPDLHSELNLSSLELGDSALYFCASSVTAGTLREQYFGPGTRLTVT.

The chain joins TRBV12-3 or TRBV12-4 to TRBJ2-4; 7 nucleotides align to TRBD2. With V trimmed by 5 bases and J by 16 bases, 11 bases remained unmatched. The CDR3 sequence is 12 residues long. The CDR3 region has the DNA TGTGCCAGCAGTCCAGCCACGGGACTATTTTACTTC. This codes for CASSPATGLFYF.

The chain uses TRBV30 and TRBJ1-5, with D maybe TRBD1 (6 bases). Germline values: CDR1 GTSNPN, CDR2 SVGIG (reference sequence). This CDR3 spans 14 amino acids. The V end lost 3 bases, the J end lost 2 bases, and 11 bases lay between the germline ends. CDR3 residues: CAWSGRTGNQPQHF. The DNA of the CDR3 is TGTGCCTGGAGCGGCCGGACAGGCAATCAGCCCCAGCATTTT.

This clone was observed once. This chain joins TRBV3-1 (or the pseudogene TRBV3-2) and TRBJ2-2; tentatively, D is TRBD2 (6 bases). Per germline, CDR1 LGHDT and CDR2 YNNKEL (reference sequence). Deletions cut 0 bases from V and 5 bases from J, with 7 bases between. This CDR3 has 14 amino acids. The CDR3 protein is CASSQDGRTGELFF. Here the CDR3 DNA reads TGTGCCAGCAGCCAAGATGGGAGGACCGGGGAGCTGTTTTTT.

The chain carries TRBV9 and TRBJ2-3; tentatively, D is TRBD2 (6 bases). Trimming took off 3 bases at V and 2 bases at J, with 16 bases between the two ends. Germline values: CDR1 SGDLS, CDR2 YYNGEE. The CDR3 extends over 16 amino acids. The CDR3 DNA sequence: TGTGCCAGCAGCGAGCGGGTCGCGGCACACACAGATACGCAGTATTTT. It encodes CASSERVAAHTDTQYF.

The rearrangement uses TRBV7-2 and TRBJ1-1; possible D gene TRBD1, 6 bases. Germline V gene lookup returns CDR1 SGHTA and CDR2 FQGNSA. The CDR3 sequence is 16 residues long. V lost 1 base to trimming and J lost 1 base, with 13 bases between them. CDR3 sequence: CASSLEYGRGNTEAFF. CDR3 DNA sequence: TGTGCCAGCAGCTTAGAGTACGGCAGGGGGAACACTGAAGCTTTCTTT.

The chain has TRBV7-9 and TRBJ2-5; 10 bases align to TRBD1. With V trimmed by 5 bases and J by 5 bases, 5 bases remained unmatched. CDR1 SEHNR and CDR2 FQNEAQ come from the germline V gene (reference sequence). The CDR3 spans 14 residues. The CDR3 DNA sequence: TGTGCCAGCAGCGTGACAGGGGGCGAGGAGACCCAGTACTTC. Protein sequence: CASSVTGGEETQYF.

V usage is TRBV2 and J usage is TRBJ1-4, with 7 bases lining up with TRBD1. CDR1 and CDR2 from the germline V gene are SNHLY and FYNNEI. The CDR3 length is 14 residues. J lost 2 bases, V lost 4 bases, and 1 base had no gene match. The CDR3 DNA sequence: TGTGCCAGCAGTGGACAGGGTACTAATGAAAAACTGTTTTTT. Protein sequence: CASSGQGTNEKLFF.

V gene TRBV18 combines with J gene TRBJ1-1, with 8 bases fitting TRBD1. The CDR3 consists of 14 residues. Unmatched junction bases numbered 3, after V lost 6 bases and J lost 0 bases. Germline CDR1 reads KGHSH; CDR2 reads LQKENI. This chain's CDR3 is CASSPTGVNTEAFF. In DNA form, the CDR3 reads TGTGCCAGCTCGCCGACAGGGGTGAACACTGAAGCTTTCTTT.

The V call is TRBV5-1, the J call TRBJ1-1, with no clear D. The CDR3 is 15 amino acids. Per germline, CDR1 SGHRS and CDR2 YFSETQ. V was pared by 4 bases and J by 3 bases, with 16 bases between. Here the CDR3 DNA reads TGCGCCAGCAGCGAATACGGGTTGGGTGACACTGAAGCTTTCTTT. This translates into CASSEYGLGDTEAFF.

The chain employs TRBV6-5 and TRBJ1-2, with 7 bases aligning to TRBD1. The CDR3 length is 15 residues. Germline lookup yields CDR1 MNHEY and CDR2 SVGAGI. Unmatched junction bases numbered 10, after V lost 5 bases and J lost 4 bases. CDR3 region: CASSTQQGGGYGYTF. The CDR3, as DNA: TGTGCCAGCAGTACCCAGCAAGGGGGCGGCTATGGCTACACCTTC.

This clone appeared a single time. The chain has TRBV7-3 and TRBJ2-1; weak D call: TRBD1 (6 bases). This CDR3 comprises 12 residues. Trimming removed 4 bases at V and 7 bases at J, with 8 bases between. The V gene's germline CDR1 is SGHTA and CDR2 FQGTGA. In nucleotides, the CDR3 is TGTGCCAGCAGCTACCAGGGGAATGAGCAGTTCTTC. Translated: CASSYQGNEQFF.

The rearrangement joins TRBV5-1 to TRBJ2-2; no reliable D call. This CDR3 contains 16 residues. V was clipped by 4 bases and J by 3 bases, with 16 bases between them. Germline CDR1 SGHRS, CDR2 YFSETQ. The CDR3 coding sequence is TGCGCCAGCAGCCCGCCGAATAGGCTAGACACCGGGGAGCTGTTTTTT. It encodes CASSPPNRLDTGELFF.

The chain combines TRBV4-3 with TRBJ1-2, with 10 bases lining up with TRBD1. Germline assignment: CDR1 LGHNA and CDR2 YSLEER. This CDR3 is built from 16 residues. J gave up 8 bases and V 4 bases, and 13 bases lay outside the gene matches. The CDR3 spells CASSRKSGTGVSGYTF. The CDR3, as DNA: TGCGCCAGCAGCCGAAAGTCCGGGACAGGGGTAAGCGGCTACACCTTC.

CDR3 loop: CASSDIGTGRAFF. The CDR3 nucleotides read TGTGCCAGCAGTGACATAGGTACAGGGAGAGCTTTCTTT. This rearrangement joins TRBV6-4 to TRBJ1-1, with D maybe TRBD1 (6 bases). Germline V gives CDR1 MRHNA, CDR2 SNTAGT. V was cut by 2 bases and J by 10 bases, with 14 bases left in between. The CDR3 covers 13 residues.

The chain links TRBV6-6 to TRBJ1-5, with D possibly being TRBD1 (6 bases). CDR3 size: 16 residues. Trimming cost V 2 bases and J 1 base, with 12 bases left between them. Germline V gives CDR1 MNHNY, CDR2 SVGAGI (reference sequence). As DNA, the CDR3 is TGTGCCAGCAGTTACGGGACACCAACCAGCAATCAGCCCCAGCATTTT. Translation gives CASSYGTPTSNQPQHF.

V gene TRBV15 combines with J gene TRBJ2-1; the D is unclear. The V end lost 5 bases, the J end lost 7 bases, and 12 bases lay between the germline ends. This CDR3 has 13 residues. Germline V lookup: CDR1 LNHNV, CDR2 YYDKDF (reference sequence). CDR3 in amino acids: CATSWPAGNEQFF. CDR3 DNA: TGTGCCACCAGCTGGCCCGCCGGGAATGAGCAGTTCTTC. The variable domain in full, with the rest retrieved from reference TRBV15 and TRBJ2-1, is DAMVIQNPRYQVTQFGKPVTLSCSQTLNHNVMYWYQQKSSQAPKLLFHYYDKDFNNEADTPDNFQSRRPNTSFCFLDIRSPGLGDTAMYLCATSWPAGNEQFFGPGTRLTVL.

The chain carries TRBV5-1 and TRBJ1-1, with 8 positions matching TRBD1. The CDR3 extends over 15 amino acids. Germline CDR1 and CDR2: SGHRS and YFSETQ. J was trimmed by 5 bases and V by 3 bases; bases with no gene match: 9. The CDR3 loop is CASSWGAGGETEAFF. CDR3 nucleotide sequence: TGCGCCAGCAGCTGGGGGGCAGGGGGCGAAACTGAAGCTTTCTTT.

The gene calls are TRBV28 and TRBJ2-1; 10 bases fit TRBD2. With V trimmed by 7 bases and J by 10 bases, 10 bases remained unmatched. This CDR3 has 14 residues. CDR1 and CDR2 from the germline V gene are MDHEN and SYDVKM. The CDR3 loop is CASKGLAGAWEQFF. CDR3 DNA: TGTGCCAGCAAGGGGCTAGCGGGAGCGTGGGAGCAGTTCTTC.

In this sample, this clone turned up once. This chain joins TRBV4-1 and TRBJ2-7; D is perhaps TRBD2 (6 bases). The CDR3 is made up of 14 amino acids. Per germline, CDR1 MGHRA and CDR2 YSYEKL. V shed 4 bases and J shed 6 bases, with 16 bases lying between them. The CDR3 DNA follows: TGCGCCAGCAGCCGTCTTGGGGGGACCTCCGAGCAGTACTTC. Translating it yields CASSRLGGTSEQYF.

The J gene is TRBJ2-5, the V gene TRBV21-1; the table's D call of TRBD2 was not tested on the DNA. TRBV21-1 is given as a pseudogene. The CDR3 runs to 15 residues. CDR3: CASSRAPRDFETQYF. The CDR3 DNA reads TGTGCCAGCAGCAGAGCCCCTCGGGACTTCGAGACCCAGTACTTC.

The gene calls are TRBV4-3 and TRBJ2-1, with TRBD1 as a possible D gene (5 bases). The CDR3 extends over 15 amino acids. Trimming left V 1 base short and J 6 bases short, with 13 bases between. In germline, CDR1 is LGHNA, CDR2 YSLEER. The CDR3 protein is CASSQGKGVLNEQFF. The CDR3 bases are TGCGCCAGCAGCCAAGGGAAAGGGGTCCTCAATGAGCAGTTCTTC.

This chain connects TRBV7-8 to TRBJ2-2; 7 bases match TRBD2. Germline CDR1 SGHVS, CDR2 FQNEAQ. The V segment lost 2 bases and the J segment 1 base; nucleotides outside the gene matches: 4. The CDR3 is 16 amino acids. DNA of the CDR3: TGTGCCAGCAGCTTAAGAACTAGCGTGAACACCGGGGAGCTGTTTTTT. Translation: CASSLRTSVNTGELFF.

The CDR3 spells CSASRLVGVYEQYF. DNA for the CDR3: TGCAGTGCTAGTAGACTAGTGGGGGTCTACGAGCAGTACTTC. The chain combines TRBV20-1 with TRBJ2-7; D possibly corresponds to TRBD2 (6 bases). Between the trimmed V and J ends, which lost 3 bases and 3 bases, there was a span of 15 bases. Germline V gene lookup returns CDR1 DFQATT and CDR2 SNEGSKA (reference sequence). The CDR3 is made up of 14 amino acids.

The CDR3 nucleotides are TGTGCCAGCAGCTCGACGGACAGGGAACCTGGAAACACCATATATTTT. Encoded protein: CASSSTDREPGNTIYF. This chain connects TRBV7-9 to TRBJ1-3; 8 bases line up with TRBD1. V lost 4 bases, J lost 2 bases, and 7 bases stayed unmatched. Germline V CDR1 and CDR2: SEHNR, FQNEAQ (reference sequence). This CDR3 contains 16 residues.

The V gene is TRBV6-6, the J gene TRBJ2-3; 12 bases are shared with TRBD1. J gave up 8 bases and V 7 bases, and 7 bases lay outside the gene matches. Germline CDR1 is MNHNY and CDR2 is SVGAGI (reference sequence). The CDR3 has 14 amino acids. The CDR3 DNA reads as TGTGCCAGCAACACGGGACAGGGGGCCGCTACGCAGTATTTT. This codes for CASNTGQGAATQYF.

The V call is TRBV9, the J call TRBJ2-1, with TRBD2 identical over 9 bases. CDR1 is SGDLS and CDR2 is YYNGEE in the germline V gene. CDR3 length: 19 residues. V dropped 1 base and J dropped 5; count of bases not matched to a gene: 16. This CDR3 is CASSVWGRAGGGGHNEQFF. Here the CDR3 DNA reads TGTGCCAGCAGCGTATGGGGGAGAGCGGGAGGAGGAGGGCACAATGAGCAGTTCTTC.

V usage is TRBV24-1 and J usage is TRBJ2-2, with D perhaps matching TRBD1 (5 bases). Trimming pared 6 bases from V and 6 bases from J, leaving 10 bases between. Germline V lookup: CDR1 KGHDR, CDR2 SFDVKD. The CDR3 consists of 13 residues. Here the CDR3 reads CATSFQGAGELFF. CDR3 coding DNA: TGTGCCACCAGTTTTCAAGGGGCCGGGGAGCTGTTTTTT.

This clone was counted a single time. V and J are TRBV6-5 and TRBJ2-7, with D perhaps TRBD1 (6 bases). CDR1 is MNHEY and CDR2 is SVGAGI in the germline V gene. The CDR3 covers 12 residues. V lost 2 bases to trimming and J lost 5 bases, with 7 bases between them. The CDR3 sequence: CASSYGGHEQYF. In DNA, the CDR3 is TGTGCCAGCAGTTACGGGGGCCACGAGCAGTACTTC.

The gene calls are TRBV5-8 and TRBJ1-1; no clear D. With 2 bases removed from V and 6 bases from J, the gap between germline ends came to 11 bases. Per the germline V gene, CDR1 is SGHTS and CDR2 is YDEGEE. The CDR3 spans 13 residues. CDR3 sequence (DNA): TGTGCCAGCAGCTTAGTCGCGCGCGCTGAAGCTTTCTTT. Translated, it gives CASSLVARAEAFF. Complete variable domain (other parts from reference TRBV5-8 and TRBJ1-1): EAGVTQSPTHLIKTRGQQATLRCSPISGHTSVYWYQQALGLGLQFLLWYDEGEERNRGNFPPRFSGRQFPNYSSELNVNALELEDSALYLCASSLVARAEAFFGQGTRLTVV.